This entry describes one TCR beta chain. The sample is drawn from a study of blood T cell repertoires in COVID-19. Per the study methods: Nucleated cell counts were estimated from reference gene primer amplification. Method: immunoSEQ multiplex PCR; TCRdb's copy keeps in-frame clones and lacks some. V, J and clone size derive from that table, while D and trimming were established from the DNA sequence. The table lists 250,000 or so clones, approximately 80% of them singletons, with approximately 1.8% in the top ten. V gave up 5 bases and J gave up 2 bases, with 10 bases separating them. This CDR3 spans 15 amino acids. Germline loops: CDR1 MNHEY, CDR2 SVGAGI.

This rearrangement joins TRBV6-5 to TRBJ2-6; no clear D gene. The material sequenced was PBMCs or T cells enriched from blood (not recorded which). The TCR was taken from a man between 60 and 75 years old who had recovered from COVID-19. In DNA form, the CDR3 reads TGTGCCAGCAGTCCGGTAACGGCTGGGGCCAACGTCCTGACTTTC. Translating gives CASSPVTAGANVLTF.